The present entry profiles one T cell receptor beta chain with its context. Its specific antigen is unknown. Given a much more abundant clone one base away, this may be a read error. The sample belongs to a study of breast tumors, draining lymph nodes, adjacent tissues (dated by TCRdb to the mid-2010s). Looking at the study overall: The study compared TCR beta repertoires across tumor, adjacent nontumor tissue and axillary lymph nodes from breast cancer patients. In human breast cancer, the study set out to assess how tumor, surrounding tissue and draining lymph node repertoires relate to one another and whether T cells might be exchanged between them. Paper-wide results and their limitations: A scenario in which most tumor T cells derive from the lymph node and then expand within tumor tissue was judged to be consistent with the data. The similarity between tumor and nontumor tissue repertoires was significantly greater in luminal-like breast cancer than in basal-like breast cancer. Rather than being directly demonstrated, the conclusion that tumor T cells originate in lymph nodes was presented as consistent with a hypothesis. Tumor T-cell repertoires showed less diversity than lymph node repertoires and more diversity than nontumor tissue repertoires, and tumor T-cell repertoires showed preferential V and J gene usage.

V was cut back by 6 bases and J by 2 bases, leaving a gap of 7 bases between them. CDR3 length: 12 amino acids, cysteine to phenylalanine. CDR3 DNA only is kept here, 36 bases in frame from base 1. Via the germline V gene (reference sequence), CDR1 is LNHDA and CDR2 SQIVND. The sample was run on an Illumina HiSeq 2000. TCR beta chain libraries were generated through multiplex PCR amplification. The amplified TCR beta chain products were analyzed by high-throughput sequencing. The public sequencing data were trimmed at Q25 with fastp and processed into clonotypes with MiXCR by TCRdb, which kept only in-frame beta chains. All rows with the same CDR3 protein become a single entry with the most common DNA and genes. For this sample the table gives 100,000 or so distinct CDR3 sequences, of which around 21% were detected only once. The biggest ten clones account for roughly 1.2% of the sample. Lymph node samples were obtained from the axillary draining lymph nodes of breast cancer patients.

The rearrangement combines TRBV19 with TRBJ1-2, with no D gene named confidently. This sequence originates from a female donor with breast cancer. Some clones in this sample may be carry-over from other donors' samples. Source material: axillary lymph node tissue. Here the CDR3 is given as CASRKANYGYTF. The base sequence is TGTGCCAGTAGAAAGGCGAACTATGGCTACACCTTC.